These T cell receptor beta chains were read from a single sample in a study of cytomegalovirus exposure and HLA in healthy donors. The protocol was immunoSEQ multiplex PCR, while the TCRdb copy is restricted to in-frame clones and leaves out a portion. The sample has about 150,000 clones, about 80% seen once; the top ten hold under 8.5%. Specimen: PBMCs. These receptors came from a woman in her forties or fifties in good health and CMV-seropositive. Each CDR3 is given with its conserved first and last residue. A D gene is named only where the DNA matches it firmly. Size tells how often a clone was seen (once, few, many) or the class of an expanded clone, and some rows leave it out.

CASSVMTGQETQYF	TGTGCCAGCAGTGTTATGACAGGGCAAGAGACCCAGTACTTC	TRBD1	few	14	TRBV6-1	TRBJ2-5
CSVHKMDRGPEDEQFF	TGCAGCGTTCACAAGATGGACAGGGGGCCTGAGGATGAGCAGTTCTTC	TRBD1	NA	16	TRBV29-1	TRBJ2-1
CASSEWGDQPQHF	TGTGCCAGCAGTGAATGGGGGGATCAGCCCCAGCATTTT	NA	NA	13	TRBV25-1	TRBJ1-5
CASSEYGSNQPQHF	TGTGCCAGCAGTGAATATGGCAGCAATCAGCCCCAGCATTTT	NA	NA	14	TRBV25-1	TRBJ1-5
CASGTSYEQYF	TGTGCCAGCGGGACAAGCTACGAGCAGTACTTC	NA	once	11	TRBV6-6	TRBJ2-7
CASSPLGIIAGAEQYF	TGTGCCAGCAGTCCCCTGGGGATAATAGCGGGGGCCGAGCAGTACTTC	TRBD2	NA	16	TRBV27	TRBJ2-7
CASSQGPLYEQYF	TGCGCCAGCAGCCAAGGGCCTCTGTACGAGCAGTACTTC	NA	NA	13	TRBV4-3	TRBJ2-7
CASSRTSGGGGETQYF	TGTGCCAGCAGCCGGACTAGCGGGGGGGGTGGGGAGACCCAGTACTTC	TRBD2	NA	16	TRBV7-2	TRBJ2-5
CAGDRGGYGYTF	TGTGCCGGGGACAGGGGGGGCTATGGCTACACCTTC	TRBD1	NA	12	TRBV30	TRBJ1-2
CAISGGQGYGYTF	TGTGCCATCAGTGGAGGACAGGGTTATGGCTACACCTTC	TRBD1	NA	13	TRBV10-3	TRBJ1-2
CASSLRGGAIAAGELFF	TGCGCCAGCAGCTTGCGGGGCGGGGCCATCGCCGCCGGGGAGCTGTTTTTT	NA	NA	17	TRBV5-1	TRBJ2-2
CASSVQPGEEQYF	TGTGCCAGCAGCGTCCAACCAGGGGAAGAGCAGTACTTC	NA	NA	13	TRBV9	TRBJ2-7
CASSLQRGDTQYF	TGTGCCAGCAGCCTCCAGAGAGGGGATACGCAGTATTTT	NA	NA	13	TRBV7-6	TRBJ2-3
CASSSRTGTRYEQYF	TGTGCCAGCAGCTCCCGGACCGGGACACGTTACGAGCAGTACTTC	NA	NA	15	TRBV5-8	TRBJ2-7
CASSYRDRLNYGYTF	TGTGCCAGCAGTTACCGGGACAGGCTTAACTATGGCTACACCTTC	TRBD1	NA	15	TRBV28	TRBJ1-2
CASRSRQVGYTF	TGTGCAAGTCGCTCCCGACAGGTGGGCTACACCTTC	NA	NA	12	TRBV12-2	TRBJ1-2
CASSGNYGYTF	TGTGCCAGCAGCGGGAACTATGGCTACACCTTC	NA	NA	11	TRBV6-6	TRBJ1-2
CASSERTVNSGNTIYF	TGTGCCAGCAGTGAGCGGACAGTAAACTCTGGAAACACCATATATTTT	NA	NA	16	TRBV6-1	TRBJ1-3
CAGGGQGNSPLHF	TGTGCCGGGGGGGGACAGGGAAATTCACCCCTCCACTTT	TRBD1	once	13	TRBV25-1	TRBJ1-6
CASTRDGQGFGDGYTF	TGTGCCAGCACCAGGGACGGACAGGGCTTTGGGGATGGCTACACCTTC	TRBD1	NA	16	TRBV5-5	TRBJ1-2
CASSPSMTGAYGYTF	TGTGCCAGCAGCCCAAGCATGACAGGGGCGTATGGCTACACCTTC	TRBD1	NA	15	TRBV7-2	TRBJ1-2
CAMEGGLNYGYTF	TGTGCCATGGAGGGCGGGTTGAACTATGGCTACACCTTC	NA	NA	13	TRBV7-9	TRBJ1-2
CASSLGFYGYTF	TGTGCCAGCAGCTTGGGCTTTTATGGCTACACCTTC	NA	NA	12	TRBV13	TRBJ1-2
CASSMFGTPYNEQFF	TGTGCCAGTAGTATGTTTGGGACTCCATACAATGAGCAGTTCTTC	NA	NA	15	TRBV19	TRBJ2-1
CASSRSGTGVNTIYF	TGTGCCAGCAGCCGATCCGGGACAGGGGTAAACACCATATATTTT	TRBD1	NA	15	TRBV6-5	TRBJ1-3
CAWKGLAATGELFF	TGTGCCTGGAAGGGACTAGCGGCGACCGGGGAGCTGTTTTTT	TRBD2	NA	14	TRBV30	TRBJ2-2
CASSSTYGYTF	TGTGCCAGCAGCTCAACCTACGGCTACACCTTC	NA	NA	11	TRBV7-9	TRBJ1-2
CASSQVGTGADTQYF	TGTGCCAGCAGCCAAGTTGGGACTGGGGCGGATACGCAGTATTTT	NA	NA	15	TRBV4-2	TRBJ2-3
CAIPDSGGETQYF	TGTGCCATCCCAGATAGCGGGGGAGAGACCCAGTACTTC	TRBD2	NA	13	TRBV7-9	TRBJ2-5
CASREGQGAKGSGNTIYF	TGCGCCAGCAGAGAGGGACAGGGGGCTAAAGGGTCTGGAAACACCATATATTTT	TRBD1	NA	18	TRBV5-1	TRBJ1-3
CASSLKGHGYTF	TGTGCCAGCAGCTTAAAGGGGCATGGCTACACCTTC	NA	NA	12	TRBV7-2	TRBJ1-2
CASSLDSSDEKLFF	TGTGCCAGCAGCTTAGATTCCAGCGATGAAAAACTGTTTTTT	NA	NA	14	TRBV7-8	TRBJ1-4
CASSLIWGGGQPQHF	TGTGCCAGCAGCTTAATCTGGGGGGGCGGGCAGCCCCAGCATTTT	NA	NA	15	TRBV7-2	TRBJ1-5
CASSQVPGQGARGSRQPQHF	TGCGCCAGCAGCCAGGTACCGGGACAGGGGGCGCGGGGGTCTCGTCAGCCCCAGCATTTT	TRBD1	NA	20	TRBV4-1	TRBJ1-5
CSSSLQTVYEQYF	TGTTCCAGCAGCTTACAAACAGTCTACGAGCAGTACTTC	NA	NA	13	TRBV7-9	TRBJ2-7
CASSLERGVGEQYF	TGCGCCAGCAGCTTGGAGCGGGGGGTAGGGGAGCAGTACTTC	TRBD2	NA	14	TRBV5-1	TRBJ2-7
CASSTGQGVNNEQFF	TGTGCCAGTAGTACGGGACAGGGGGTTAACAATGAGCAGTTCTTC	TRBD1	NA	15	TRBV19	TRBJ2-1
CASSLENYGYTF	TGTGCCAGCAGTTTGGAGAACTATGGCTACACCTTC	NA	NA	12	TRBV28	TRBJ1-2
CASSVGHADTQYF	TGTGCCAGCAGCGTAGGACATGCAGATACGCAGTATTTT	NA	few	13	TRBV5-5	TRBJ2-3
CASSLDQGYTEAFF	TGTGCCAGCAGCTTGGATCAGGGATACACTGAAGCTTTCTTT	NA	once	14	TRBV5-6	TRBJ1-1
CASVQQRNNYGYTF	TGTGCCAGCGTCCAACAGAGAAACAACTATGGCTACACCTTC	NA	NA	14	TRBV2	TRBJ1-2
CASGVRGEQYF	TGTGCCAGCGGGGTCAGGGGCGAGCAGTACTTC	NA	once	11	TRBV5-5	TRBJ2-7
CASSPASSSYNEQFF	TGTGCCAGCAGCCCCGCATCGAGCTCCTACAATGAGCAGTTCTTC	NA	NA	15	TRBV4-2	TRBJ2-1
CASSPLQGAKNIQYF	TGCGCCAGCAGCCCCCTACAGGGTGCCAAAAACATTCAGTACTTC	NA	few	15	TRBV5-1	TRBJ2-4
CASSLAGNGYTF	TGTGCCAGCAGTTTAGCCGGGAATGGCTACACCTTC	NA	NA	12	TRBV27	TRBJ1-2